Shown below are 32 T cell receptor beta chains from a single sample sequenced in a study of OX40 agonist ivuxolimab in advanced cancers. Using immunoSEQ multiplex PCR, the repertoire was profiled, and TCRdb retains in-frame clones only, with some absent. The sample has more than 6,500 clones; about 67% are singletons. The sequences come from CD4+ or CD8+ T cells sorted from blood, collected in a trial of the OX40 agonist ivuxolimab. The origin of the receptors is an adult with an advanced solid tumor such as melanoma, head and neck, liver or kidney cancer.

This clone was detected only once. The rearrangement uses TRBV9 and TRBJ2-1, with TRBD2 matching over 9 bases. CDR1 is SGDLS, CDR2 YYNGEE, per germline. The ends lost 0 bases at V and 1 base at J; junction bases unmatched: 5. The CDR3 is 17 amino acids. CDR3 nucleotides: TGTGCCAGCAGCGTAGAGGCTAGCGGGGTTTCCTACAATGAGCAGTTCTTC. This translates into CASSVEASGVSYNEQFF.

The gene calls are TRBV7-9 and TRBJ2-4; D possibly matches TRBD1 or TRBD2 (6 bases each). This CDR3 region has 16 residues. V was cut by 4 bases and J by 5 bases, with 18 bases left in between. Germline CDR1 is SEHNR and CDR2 is FQNEAQ (reference sequence). In nucleotides, the CDR3 is TGTGCCAGCAGCTCCCGAGTGGGGGGCGATGAAAACATTCAGTACTTC. Protein sequence: CASSSRVGGDENIQYF.

This chain links TRBV6-5 with TRBJ2-5; D unclear. V dropped 0 bases and J dropped 4 bases, with 6 bases sitting between them. This CDR3 is built from 13 residues. The germline CDR1 and CDR2 sequences are MNHEY and SVGAGI. In DNA, the CDR3 is TGTGCCAGCAGTTACTCGTTAGGAGAGACCCAGTACTTC. It translates to CASSYSLGETQYF.

Of note for this clone: Germline and junction disagree at one end, which may indicate a read error. This specimen includes other DNA sequences encoding the same CDR3. The chain recombines TRBV4-1 with TRBJ2-7, with a possible D match to TRBD2 (5 bases). The CDR3 is 15 amino acids. The germline V gene encodes CDR1 MGHRA and CDR2 YSYEKL. CDR3 loop: CASSQDEGTSYEQYF. Here the CDR3 DNA reads TGTGCCAGCAGCCAAGACGAGGGAACCTCCTACGAGCAGTACTTC.

The CDR3 region is CASSFSLAEFAYEQYF. The CDR3 DNA reads TGTGCCAGCAGTTTTTCACTAGCGGAATTCGCCTACGAGCAGTACTTC. This chain connects TRBV27 to TRBJ2-7, with TRBD2 matching over 8 bases. Per germline, CDR1 MNHEY and CDR2 SMNVEV (reference sequence). The CDR3 has 16 amino acids. V was pared by 3 bases and J by 2 bases, with 9 bases of the junction left unmatched.

The rearrangement joins TRBV7-6 to TRBJ2-3, with 12 bases lining up with TRBD2. The CDR3 totals 17 residues. Germline CDR1 is SGHVS and CDR2 is FNYEAQ. V was clipped by 5 bases and J by 2 bases; unmatched bases: 8. Here the CDR3 reads CASSRRLAGANTDTQYF. CDR3 nucleotides: TGTGCCAGCAGCCGCCGACTAGCGGGGGCAAACACAGATACGCAGTATTTT.

The chain employs TRBV11-2 and TRBJ2-3; no clear D. Germline V gene data show CDR1 as SGHAT and CDR2 as FQNNGV. Trimming cost V 3 bases and J 8 bases, with 6 bases left between them. CDR3 length: 11 amino acids. CDR3 nucleotide sequence: TGTGCCAGCAGCTTCCCGGGTACGCAGTATTTT. Protein product: CASSFPGTQYF.

By sample share, this clone is medium-sized. The chain combines TRBV5-6 with TRBJ1-5, with D uncertain. The V and J ends lost 0 bases and 7 bases respectively, with 5 bases between them. The germline V gene has CDR1 SGHDT and CDR2 YYEEEE. CDR3 size: 12 residues. As DNA, the CDR3 is TGTGCCAGCAGCTTGGGTACGCAGCCCCAGCATTTT. Translation: CASSLGTQPQHF.

This clone was seen more than once but under ten times. The rearrangement links TRBV6-5 to TRBJ1-2; D is possibly TRBD1 (5 bases). Trimming cost V 0 bases and J 3 bases, with 11 bases left between them. The CDR3 extends over 15 amino acids. Germline V lookup: CDR1 MNHEY, CDR2 SVGAGI. The CDR3 reads CASSYSTTGDYGYTF. DNA for the CDR3: TGTGCCAGCAGTTACTCTACCACAGGAGACTATGGCTACACCTTC.

About this clone itself: A single base is all that separates this from a far larger clone, so a read error is likely. Other DNA sequences from this sample encode an identical CDR3 as well. The chain links TRBV25-1 to TRBJ1-6; 9 nucleotides line up with TRBD1. The J segment lost 5 bases and the V segment lost 5 bases, leaving 1 base of the junction unmatched. Germline loops: CDR1 MGHDK, CDR2 SYGVNS. The CDR3 runs to 14 residues. For the CDR3, the DNA is TGTGCCAGCAGTTGGGACAGGGATAATTCACCCCTCCACTTT. Encoded protein: CASSWDRDNSPLHF.

This clone appeared a few times. This chain joins TRBV4-1 and TRBJ2-7, with D uncertain. The CDR3 length is 15 residues. Germline loops: CDR1 MGHRA, CDR2 YSYEKL. V was cut by 0 bases and J by 3 bases, with 12 bases left in between. The DNA of the CDR3 is TGCGCCAGCAGCCAAGATCCCGGGCCTTACTACGAGCAGTACTTC. It is translated as CASSQDPGPYYEQYF.

The chain has TRBV2 and TRBJ2-1, with 9 bases identical to TRBD2. V was clipped by 6 bases and J by 5 bases; unmatched bases: 5. CDR1 is SNHLY and CDR2 is FYNNEI in the germline V gene. This CDR3 comprises 14 residues. CDR3 sequence reads: CASRRLADNNEQFF. CDR3 sequence (DNA): TGTGCCAGCAGAAGACTAGCGGACAACAATGAGCAGTTCTTC.

This clone was picked up one time. The chain links TRBV7-3 to TRBJ2-1, with 9 bases identical to TRBD2. Germline lookup yields CDR1 SGHTA and CDR2 FQGTGA. The CDR3 covers 17 residues. Trimming at V came to 5 bases and at J to 2 bases, leaving 10 bases not matched to a gene. In DNA form, the CDR3 reads TGTGCCAGCAGCGCGGCGGGGGGGCCTCGGGCCTACAATGAGCAGTTCTTC. This codes for CASSAAGGPRAYNEQFF.

CDR3 sequence reads: CASSDGRKETQYF. In DNA, the CDR3 is TGTGCCAGCAGTGACGGCAGAAAAGAGACCCAGTACTTC. This chain connects TRBV6-1 to TRBJ2-5; D is uncertain. CDR1 is MNHNS, CDR2 SASEGT, per germline. This CDR3 comprises 13 residues. Trimming shortened V by 3 bases and J by 3 bases, and 8 bases separated the two germline ends.

This clone occurred once. The chain couples TRBV6-5 to TRBJ2-3, with TRBD2 matching over 10 bases. This CDR3 has 15 residues. The J segment lost 4 bases and the V segment lost 6 bases, leaving 7 bases of the junction unmatched. Looked up from germline, CDR1 is MNHEY and CDR2 is SVGAGI. CDR3 sequence reads: CASRTIAGGPDTQYF. The CDR3 bases are TGTGCCAGCAGGACGATAGCGGGGGGCCCAGATACGCAGTATTTT.

V and J are TRBV19 and TRBJ2-1; D might be TRBD2 (6 bases). V was trimmed by 5 bases and J by 9 bases, leaving 23 bases between them. The germline CDR1 and CDR2 sequences are LNHDA and SQIVND (reference sequence). CDR3 length: 16 residues. CDR3 bases: TGTGCCAGTAGTCCCGGACTAACTTCGTACAATAGTGAGCAGTTCTTC. Translated: CASSPGLTSYNSEQFF.

The chain is built from TRBV11-1 and TRBJ2-3, with 11 bases aligning to TRBD1. In germline, CDR1 is SGHAT, CDR2 FQDESV (reference sequence). The J segment lost 1 base and the V segment lost 5 bases, leaving 8 bases of the junction unmatched. The CDR3 is 17 residues long. The CDR3 protein is CASSPTDRGLGTDTQYF. The DNA of the CDR3 is TGTGCCAGCAGCCCCACGGACAGGGGGCTTGGCACAGATACGCAGTATTTT.

The chain couples TRBV9 to TRBJ1-4; TRBD1 matches 9 bases. The CDR3 runs 16 residues. Per the germline V gene, CDR1 is SGDLS and CDR2 is YYNGEE. The V and J ends lost 2 bases and 5 bases, in that order; junction bases with no gene match: 7. The CDR3 region has the DNA TGTGCCAGCAGCGTCGGGGACAGGGCAATAAATGAAAAACTGTTTTTT. Translation gives CASSVGDRAINEKLFF.

This rearrangement joins TRBV4-3 to TRBJ2-3; TRBD1 aligns across 7 bases. Germline loops: CDR1 LGHNA, CDR2 YSLEER. The ends lost 0 bases at V and 7 bases at J; junction bases unmatched: 7. The CDR3 loop spans 15 amino acids. The CDR3 region is CASSQDQGGTNTQYF. CDR3 bases: TGCGCCAGCAGCCAAGATCAAGGGGGCACGAATACGCAGTATTTT.

V is TRBV7-9 and J is TRBJ2-7; D remains unclear. Germline CDR1 is SEHNR and CDR2 is FQNEAQ (reference sequence). The CDR3 extends over 13 amino acids. Trimming pared 7 bases from V and 2 bases from J, leaving 12 bases between. CDR3 in DNA: TGTGCCAGCATAGGGCAACCCACCTACGAGCAGTACTTC. Its translation: CASIGQPTYEQYF.

In its sample, this clone was seen a few times. The J gene is TRBJ2-7, the V gene TRBV6-5, with TRBD1 as a possible D gene (5 bases). This CDR3 comprises 14 residues. Germline V lookup: CDR1 MNHEY, CDR2 SVGAGI. V shed 5 bases and J shed 2 bases, with 13 bases lying between them. As DNA, the CDR3 is TGTGCCAGCAGTGAATGGGGCCAAACCTACGAGCAGTACTTC. Its protein product is CASSEWGQTYEQYF.

As DNA, the CDR3 is TGTGCCAGCAGCAAAAACTCTTTTACAGATACGCAGTATTTT. Protein product: CASSKNSFTDTQYF. The chain uses TRBV21-1 and TRBJ2-3; the table's D gene call, TRBD2, was not cross checked with the DNA. TRBV21-1 has pseudogene status. The CDR3 length is 14 residues.

The genes are TRBV7-8 and TRBJ1-1, with 7 bases lining up with TRBD1. The CDR3 covers 15 residues. Per germline, CDR1 SGHVS and CDR2 FQNEAQ. The V segment lost 5 bases and the J segment 5 bases; nucleotides outside the gene matches: 11. The CDR3 protein is CASSDGGDRATEAFF. CDR3 DNA sequence: TGTGCCAGCAGCGACGGCGGTGACAGGGCAACTGAAGCTTTCTTT.

The chain couples TRBV27 to TRBJ1-2; TRBD1 matches at 7 bases. The CDR3 contains 16 residues. J gave up 5 bases and V 2 bases, and 11 bases lay outside the gene matches. Germline V gives CDR1 MNHEY, CDR2 SMNVEV (reference sequence). CDR3 coding DNA: TGTGCCAGCAGTTTACTCACCACAGGGGTCCCATATGGCTACACCTTC. It encodes CASSLLTTGVPYGYTF.

The chain uses TRBV14 and TRBJ1-6; 7 nucleotides align to TRBD1. With V trimmed by 0 bases and J by 5 bases, 4 bases remained unmatched. Per the germline V gene, CDR1 is SGHDN and CDR2 is FVKESK. CDR3 length: 16 amino acids. CDR3 residues: CASSQDGDSDNSPLHF. The CDR3 bases are TGTGCCAGCAGCCAAGACGGGGACAGCGATAATTCACCCCTCCACTTT.

The rearrangement joins TRBV15 to TRBJ1-2, with D possibly matching TRBD1 (6 bases). The germline V gene encodes CDR1 LNHNV and CDR2 YYDKDF (reference sequence). The CDR3 is 13 amino acids. The V end was cut by 6 bases, the J end by 3 bases, with 11 bases between. The CDR3 coding sequence is TGTGCCACCAGGCAAGGGGGGGACTATGGCTACACCTTC. This translates into CATRQGGDYGYTF.

This clone was seen just once. The V call is TRBV7-6, the J call TRBJ2-3; the D gene is possibly TRBD1 (6 bases). The CDR3 runs 16 residues. The V gene's germline CDR1 is SGHVS and CDR2 FNYEAQ. Trimming pared 5 bases from V and 0 bases from J, leaving 15 bases between. The CDR3 nucleotides read TGTGCCAGCAGCCTCCGGACAGCGGCTAGCACAGATACGCAGTATTTT. The encoded protein is CASSLRTAASTDTQYF.

This clone was seen just once. This chain joins TRBV5-4 and TRBJ1-1; D is ambiguous. CDR1 and CDR2 from the germline V gene are SGHNT and YYREEE (reference sequence). CDR3 length equals 14 residues. Trimming cost V 4 bases and J 2 bases, with 12 bases left between them. CDR3 nucleotides: TGTGCCAGCAGCCCCGGGTTCTACAACACTGAAGCTTTCTTT. Translation gives CASSPGFYNTEAFF.

The chain is built from TRBV6-1 and TRBJ2-5; D might be TRBD1 (6 bases). The germline V and J ends were trimmed by 9 bases and 1 base, with 12 bases remaining between them. The CDR3 contains 13 residues. CDR1 and CDR2 from the germline V gene are MNHNS and SASEGT. In DNA form, the CDR3 reads TGTGCCAGTGATCGGACAGTCCAAGAGACCCAGTACTTC. Its translation is CASDRTVQETQYF.

The rearrangement joins TRBV5-6 to TRBJ1-2, with 8 positions matching TRBD1. The CDR3 extends over 14 amino acids. Germline V gives CDR1 SGHDT, CDR2 YYEEEE. Germline trimming cut 7 bases from V and 4 bases from J; bases unmatched to any gene: 9. DNA for the CDR3: TGTGCCAGCCGACAGGGGAAAGGGGGCTATGGCTACACCTTC. Protein: CASRQGKGGYGYTF.

V is TRBV9 and J is TRBJ2-3; no clear D. The CDR3 covers 14 residues. CDR1 is SGDLS, CDR2 YYNGEE, per germline. The V and J ends lost 0 bases and 3 bases respectively, with 8 bases between them. CDR3 sequence: CASSVAGWTDTQYF. As DNA, the CDR3 is TGTGCCAGCAGCGTAGCTGGTTGGACAGATACGCAGTATTTT.

J is TRBJ2-7 and V is TRBV2; TRBD1 or TRBD2 may be the D gene (5 bases each). The CDR3 has 15 residues. Trimming removed 6 bases at V and 11 bases at J, with 26 bases between. Germline V gene lookup returns CDR1 SNHLY and CDR2 FYNNEI. The CDR3 nucleotides are TGTGCCAGCAGGGTGGGGCAGGTCTTCGACTACGAAGAGTACTTC. Amino acids: CASRVGQVFDYEEYF. The whole variable domain, remainder taken from reference TRBV2 and TRBJ2-7, is EPEVTQTPSHQVTQMGQEVILRCVPISNHLYFYWYRQILGQKVEFLVSFYNNEISEKSEIFDDQFSVERPDGSNFTLKIRSTKLEDSAMYFCASRVGQVFDYEEYFGPGTRLTVT.